This T cell receptor beta chain was captured by sequencing in a study of T cell clonality in common variable immunodeficiency. General study points: TCRbeta clonality was increased in CVID versus healthy controls.

This clone was recorded many times. What it binds is not known. The read terminates 3 residues ahead of where the CDR3 ends, so the germline J gene completes it. Heparinized whole blood, roughly 5 to 8 ml, came from each donor. Looked up from germline, CDR1 is SEHNR and CDR2 is FQNEAQ (reference sequence). V lost 3 bases to trimming and J lost 0 bases; unmatched junction nucleotides: 0. The CDR3 spans 14 residues. TCRdb's table, derived via immunoSEQ multiplex PCR, lists solely in-frame clones and lacks some. This repertoire holds around 81,000 clones, and none appear only once. The sequence derives from a person aged 18 to 70 in good health. J is TRBJ2-3 and V is TRBV7-9; 7 bases map to TRBD2. Sequencing was carried out using peripheral blood mononuclear cells. CDR3 bases read: TGTGCCAGCAGCTTTAGCGGGAGCACAGATACG. Its protein product is CASSFSGSTDT. From start to end, the CDR3 is CASSFSGSTDTQYF.